The entry that follows covers one TCR beta chain sequence. The data were taken from a study of T cell responses to AZD1222 COVID-19 vaccine. Libraries were prepared by immunoSEQ multiplex PCR; TCRdb keeps only in-frame clonotypes and omits some of them. The sample yields 170,000 or so clones, roughly 87% seen once. The CDR3 contains 13 residues. V dropped 5 bases and J dropped 6 bases, with 14 bases sitting between them. Germline-derived CDR1 and CDR2 are LNHDA and SQIVND (reference sequence). The gene calls are TRBV19 and TRBJ2-7; D gene ambiguous. The sequence was collected from an adult in good health. The sample was peripheral blood, taken on day 0 of AZD1222 vaccination. CDR3 nucleotide sequence: TGTGCCAGTAGTCTGGCGGATTCGGGCGAGCAGTACTTC. Encoded protein: CASSLADSGEQYF.